One T cell receptor beta chain is described in this entry. Germline V gene lookup returns CDR1 MRHNA and CDR2 SNTAGT. The CDR3 is made up of 16 amino acids. V lost 0 bases, J lost 4 bases, and 12 bases lay in between. This sample was included in a study of blood T cell repertoires in COVID-19. Across the whole study: The origin of the acute and convalescent COVID-19 samples was the United States, Italy and Spain.

This table comes from immunoSEQ multiplex PCR, and its TCRdb copy is limited to in-frame clones, with some not included. The sample has hundreds of thousands of clones; around 87% are singletons. The sequence was obtained from a woman in her fifties or sixties with COVID-19, enrolled during active disease. The chain combines TRBV6-4 with TRBJ2-2; D is possibly TRBD1 (5 bases). The sequencing input was peripheral blood. CDR3 sequence: CASSDSMQGVTGELFF. CDR3 coding DNA: TGTGCCAGCAGTGACTCGATGCAGGGTGTCACCGGGGAGCTGTTTTTT.